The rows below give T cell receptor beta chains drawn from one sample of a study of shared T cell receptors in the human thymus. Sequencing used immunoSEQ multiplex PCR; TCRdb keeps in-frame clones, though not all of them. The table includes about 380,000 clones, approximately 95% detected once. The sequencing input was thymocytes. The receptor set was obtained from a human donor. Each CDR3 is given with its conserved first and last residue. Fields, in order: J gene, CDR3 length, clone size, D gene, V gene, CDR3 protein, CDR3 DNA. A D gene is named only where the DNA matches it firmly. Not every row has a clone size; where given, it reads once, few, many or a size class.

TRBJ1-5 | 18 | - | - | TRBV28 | CASTPRGREGIGNQPQHF | TGTGCCAGCACCCCTCGGGGCAGGGAAGGCATCGGCAATCAGCCCCAGCATTTT
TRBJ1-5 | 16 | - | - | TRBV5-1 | CASSLGSIEGNQPQHF | TGCGCCAGCAGCTTGGGTAGTATAGAGGGCAATCAGCCCCAGCATTTT
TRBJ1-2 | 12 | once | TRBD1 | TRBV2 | CASPRGNYGYTF | TGTGCCAGTCCCAGGGGGAACTATGGCTACACCTTC
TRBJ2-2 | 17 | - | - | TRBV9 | CASSVRGLTERPGELFF | TGTGCCAGCAGCGTAAGGGGACTGACGGAACGGCCCGGGGAGCTGTTTTTT
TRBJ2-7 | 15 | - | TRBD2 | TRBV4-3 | CASSQERESSYEQYF | TGCGCCAGCAGCCAAGAGCGGGAGAGCTCCTACGAGCAGTACTTC
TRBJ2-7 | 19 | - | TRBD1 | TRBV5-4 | CASSRRYLQTGKETYEQYF | TGTGCCAGCAGCCGACGGTATTTACAGACAGGGAAGGAGACCTACGAGCAGTACTTC
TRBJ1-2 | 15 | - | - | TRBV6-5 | CASRPRTDLNYGYTF | TGTGCCAGCAGGCCGCGGACAGACCTTAACTATGGCTACACCTTC
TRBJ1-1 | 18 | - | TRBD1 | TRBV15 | CATSRPWRKEAGGKIAFF | TGTGCCACCAGCAGACCTTGGCGGAAAGAGGCAGGGGGTAAAATAGCTTTCTTT
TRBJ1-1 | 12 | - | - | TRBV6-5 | CASSYGDSEAFF | TGTGCCAGCAGTTACGGGGACTCGGAAGCTTTCTTT
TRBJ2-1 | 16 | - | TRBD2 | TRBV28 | CASTRGTSGHNNEQFF | TGTGCCAGCACCAGGGGGACTAGCGGGCATAACAATGAGCAGTTCTTC
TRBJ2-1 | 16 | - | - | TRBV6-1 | CASSEWWGFPYNEQFF | TGTGCCAGCAGTGAATGGTGGGGGTTCCCCTACAATGAGCAGTTCTTC
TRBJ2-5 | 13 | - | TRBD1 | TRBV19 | CASSRTGEETQYF | TGTGCCAGTAGCAGGACAGGGGAGGAGACCCAGTACTTC
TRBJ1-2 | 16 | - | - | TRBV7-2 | CASSPSERAGGYGYTF | TGTGCCAGCAGCCCCTCCGAGAGGGCGGGCGGCTATGGCTACACCTTC
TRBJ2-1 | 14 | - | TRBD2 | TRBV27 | CASSSGGSVDEQFF | TGTGCCAGCAGTTCAGGCGGGAGTGTCGATGAGCAGTTCTTC
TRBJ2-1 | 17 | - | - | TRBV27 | CASNPQQRLSSYNEQFF | TGTGCCAGCAACCCCCAGCAGAGGCTGAGCTCCTACAATGAGCAGTTCTTC
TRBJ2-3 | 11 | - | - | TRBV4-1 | CASSQGDTQYF | TGCGCCAGCAGCCAAGGAGATACGCAGTATTTT
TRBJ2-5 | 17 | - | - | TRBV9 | CASSEGEGDKFQETQYF | TGTGCCAGCAGCGAAGGGGAAGGGGACAAATTTCAAGAGACCCAGTACTTC